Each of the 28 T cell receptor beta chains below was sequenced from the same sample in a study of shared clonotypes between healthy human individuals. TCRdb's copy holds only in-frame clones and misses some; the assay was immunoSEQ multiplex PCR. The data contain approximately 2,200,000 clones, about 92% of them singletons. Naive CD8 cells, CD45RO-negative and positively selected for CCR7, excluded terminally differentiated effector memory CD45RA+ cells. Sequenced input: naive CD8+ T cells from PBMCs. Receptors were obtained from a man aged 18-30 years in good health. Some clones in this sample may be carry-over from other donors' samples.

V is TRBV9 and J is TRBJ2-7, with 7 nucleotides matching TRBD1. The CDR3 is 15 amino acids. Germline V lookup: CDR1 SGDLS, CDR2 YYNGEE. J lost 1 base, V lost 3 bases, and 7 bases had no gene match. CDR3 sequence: CASSETGVGSYEQYF. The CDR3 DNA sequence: TGTGCCAGCAGCGAAACAGGGGTTGGGTCCTACGAGCAGTACTTC.

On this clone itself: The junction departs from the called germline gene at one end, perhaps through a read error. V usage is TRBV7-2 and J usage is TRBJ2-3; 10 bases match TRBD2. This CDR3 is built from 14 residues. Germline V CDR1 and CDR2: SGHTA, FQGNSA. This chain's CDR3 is CATSQAGGWDTQYF. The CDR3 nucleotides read TGTGCCACCAGCCAAGCGGGAGGGTGGGATACGCAGTATTTT.

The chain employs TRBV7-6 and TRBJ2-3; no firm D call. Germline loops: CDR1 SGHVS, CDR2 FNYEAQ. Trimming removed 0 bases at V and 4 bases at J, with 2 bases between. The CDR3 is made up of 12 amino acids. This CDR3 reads CASSLAPDTQYF. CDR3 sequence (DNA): TGTGCCAGCAGCTTAGCGCCAGATACGCAGTATTTT.

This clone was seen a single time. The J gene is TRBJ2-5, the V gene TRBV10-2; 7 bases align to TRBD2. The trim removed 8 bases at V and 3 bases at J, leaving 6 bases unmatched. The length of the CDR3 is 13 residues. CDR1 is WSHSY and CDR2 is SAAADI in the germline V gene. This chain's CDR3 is CASLQAGEETQYF. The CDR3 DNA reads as TGCGCCAGCCTACAGGCGGGAGAAGAGACCCAGTACTTC.

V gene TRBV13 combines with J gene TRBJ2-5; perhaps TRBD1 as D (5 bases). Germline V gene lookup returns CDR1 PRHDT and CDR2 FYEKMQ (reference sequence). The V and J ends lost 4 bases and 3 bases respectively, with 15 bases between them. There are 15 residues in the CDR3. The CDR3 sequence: CASSSRAEQKETQYF. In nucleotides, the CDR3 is TGTGCCAGCAGCTCCAGGGCGGAACAGAAAGAGACCCAGTACTTC.

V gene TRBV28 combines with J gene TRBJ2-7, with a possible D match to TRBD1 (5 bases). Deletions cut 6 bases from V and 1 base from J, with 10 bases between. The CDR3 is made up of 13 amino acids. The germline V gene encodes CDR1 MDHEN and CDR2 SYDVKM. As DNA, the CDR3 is TGTGCCAGCAGAGACAGAATATCCTACGAGCAGTACTTC. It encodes CASRDRISYEQYF.

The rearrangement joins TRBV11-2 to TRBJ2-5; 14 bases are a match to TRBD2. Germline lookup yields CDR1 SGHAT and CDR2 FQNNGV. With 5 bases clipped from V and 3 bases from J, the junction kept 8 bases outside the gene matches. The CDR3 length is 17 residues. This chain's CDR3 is CASSLRPGLAGEETQYF. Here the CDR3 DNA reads TGTGCCAGCAGCCTGAGACCGGGACTAGCGGGAGAAGAGACCCAGTACTTC.

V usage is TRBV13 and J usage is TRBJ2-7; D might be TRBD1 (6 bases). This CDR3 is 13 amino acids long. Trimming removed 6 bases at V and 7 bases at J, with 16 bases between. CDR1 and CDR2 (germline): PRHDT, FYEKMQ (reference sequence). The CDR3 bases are TGTGCCAGCAGACCTACAGGGTTCGCTGAGCAGTACTTC. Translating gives CASRPTGFAEQYF.

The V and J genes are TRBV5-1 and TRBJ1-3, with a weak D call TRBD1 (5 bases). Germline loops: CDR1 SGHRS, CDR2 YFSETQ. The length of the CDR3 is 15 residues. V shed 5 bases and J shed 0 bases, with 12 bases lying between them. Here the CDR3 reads CASRGGRSSGNTIYF. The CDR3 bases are TGCGCCAGCAGGGGGGGACGCAGCTCTGGAAACACCATATATTTT.

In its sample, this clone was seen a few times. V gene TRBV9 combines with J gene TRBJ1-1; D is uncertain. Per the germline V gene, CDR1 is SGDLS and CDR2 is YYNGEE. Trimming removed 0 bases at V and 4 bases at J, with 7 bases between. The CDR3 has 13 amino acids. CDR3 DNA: TGTGCCAGCAGCGTAGGTGACGCCACTGAAGCTTTCTTT. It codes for CASSVGDATEAFF.

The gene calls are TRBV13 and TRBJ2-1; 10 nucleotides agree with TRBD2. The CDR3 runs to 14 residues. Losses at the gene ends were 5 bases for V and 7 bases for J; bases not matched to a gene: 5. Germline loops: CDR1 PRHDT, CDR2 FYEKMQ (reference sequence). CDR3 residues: CASSPGLAQNEQFF. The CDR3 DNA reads TGTGCCAGCAGCCCGGGACTAGCGCAAAATGAGCAGTTCTTC.

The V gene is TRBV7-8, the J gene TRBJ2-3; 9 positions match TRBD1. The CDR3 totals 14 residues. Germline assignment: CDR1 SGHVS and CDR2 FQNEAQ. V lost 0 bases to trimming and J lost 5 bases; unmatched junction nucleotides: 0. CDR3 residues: CASSLAGQGDTQYF. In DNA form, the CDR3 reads TGTGCCAGCAGCTTAGCGGGACAGGGAGATACGCAGTATTTT.

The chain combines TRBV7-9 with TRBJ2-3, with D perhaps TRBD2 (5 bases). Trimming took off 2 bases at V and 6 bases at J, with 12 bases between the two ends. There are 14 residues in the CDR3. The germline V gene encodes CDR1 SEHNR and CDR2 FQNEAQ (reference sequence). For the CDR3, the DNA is TGTGCCAGCAGCTTACCGGGGTTCGCGGATACGCAGTATTTT. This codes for CASSLPGFADTQYF.

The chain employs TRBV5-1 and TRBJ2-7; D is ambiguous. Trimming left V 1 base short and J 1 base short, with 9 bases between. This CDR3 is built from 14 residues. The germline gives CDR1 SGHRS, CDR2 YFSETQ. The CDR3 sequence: CASSLPGDSYEQYF. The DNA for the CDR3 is TGCGCCAGCAGCTTGCCAGGAGATTCCTACGAGCAGTACTTC. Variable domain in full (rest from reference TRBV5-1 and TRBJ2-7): KAGVTQTPRYLIKTRGQQVTLSCSPISGHRSVSWYQQTPGQGLQFLFEYFSETQRNKGNFPGRFSGRQFSNSRSEMNVSTLELGDSALYLCASSLPGDSYEQYFGPGTRLTVT.

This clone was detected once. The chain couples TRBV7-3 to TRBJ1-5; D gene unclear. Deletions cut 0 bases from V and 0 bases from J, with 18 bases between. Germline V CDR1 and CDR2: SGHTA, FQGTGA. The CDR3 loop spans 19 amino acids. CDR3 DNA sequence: TGTGCCAGCAGCTTAACGAGGACGACAAGAAATTATAGCAATCAGCCCCAGCATTTT. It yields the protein CASSLTRTTRNYSNQPQHF.

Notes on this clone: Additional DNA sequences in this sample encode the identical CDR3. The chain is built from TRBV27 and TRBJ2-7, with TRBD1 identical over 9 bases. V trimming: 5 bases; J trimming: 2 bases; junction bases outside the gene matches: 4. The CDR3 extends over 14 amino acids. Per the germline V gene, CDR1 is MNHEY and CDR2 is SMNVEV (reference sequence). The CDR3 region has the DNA TGTGCCAGCAGTCCGGACAGGGGAACCTACGAGCAGTACTTC. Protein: CASSPDRGTYEQYF.

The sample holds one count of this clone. The chain's CDR3 is CSVEWGRNQPQHF. As DNA, the CDR3 is TGCAGCGTTGAATGGGGGCGAAATCAGCCCCAGCATTTT. The chain joins TRBV29-1 to TRBJ1-5; weak D call: TRBD1 (6 bases). There are 13 residues in the CDR3. Germline V CDR1 and CDR2: SQVTM, ANQGSEA. V lost 2 bases to trimming and J lost 4 bases, with 9 bases between them.

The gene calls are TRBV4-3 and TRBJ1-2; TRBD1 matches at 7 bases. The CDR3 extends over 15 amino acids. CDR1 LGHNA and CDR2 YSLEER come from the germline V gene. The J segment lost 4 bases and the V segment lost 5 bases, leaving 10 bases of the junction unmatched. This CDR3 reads CASSFRGGAGYGYTF. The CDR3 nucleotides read TGCGCCAGCAGCTTCAGGGGGGGGGCCGGCTATGGCTACACCTTC.

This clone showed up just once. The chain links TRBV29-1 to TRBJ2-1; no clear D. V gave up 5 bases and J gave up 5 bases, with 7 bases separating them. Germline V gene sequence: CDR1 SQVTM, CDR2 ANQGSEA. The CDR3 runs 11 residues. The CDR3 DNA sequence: TGCAGCGTTCTTAAGGACAATGAGCAGTTCTTC. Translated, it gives CSVLKDNEQFF.

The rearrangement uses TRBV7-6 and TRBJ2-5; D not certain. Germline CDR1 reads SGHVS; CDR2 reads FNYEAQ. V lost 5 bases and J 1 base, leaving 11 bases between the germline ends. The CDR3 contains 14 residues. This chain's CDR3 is CASSPRGRQETQYF. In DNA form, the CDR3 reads TGTGCCAGCAGCCCCCGCGGCCGCCAAGAGACCCAGTACTTC.

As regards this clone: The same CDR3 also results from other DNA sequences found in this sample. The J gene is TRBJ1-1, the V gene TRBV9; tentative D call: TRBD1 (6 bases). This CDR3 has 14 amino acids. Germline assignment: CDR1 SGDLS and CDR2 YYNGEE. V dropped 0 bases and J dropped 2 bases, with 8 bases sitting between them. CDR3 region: CASSVVRGNTEAFF. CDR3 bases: TGTGCCAGCAGCGTAGTCAGGGGCAACACTGAAGCTTTCTTT.

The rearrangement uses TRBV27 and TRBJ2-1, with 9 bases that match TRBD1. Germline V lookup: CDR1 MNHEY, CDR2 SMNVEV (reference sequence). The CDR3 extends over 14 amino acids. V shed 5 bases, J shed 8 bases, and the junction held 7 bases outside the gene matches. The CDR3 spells CASSPGQGKDEQFF. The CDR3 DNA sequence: TGTGCCAGCAGTCCGGGACAGGGTAAGGATGAGCAGTTCTTC.

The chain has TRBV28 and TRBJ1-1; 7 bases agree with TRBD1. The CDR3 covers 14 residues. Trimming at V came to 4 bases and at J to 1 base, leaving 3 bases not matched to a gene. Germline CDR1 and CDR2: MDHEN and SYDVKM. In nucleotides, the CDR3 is TGTGCCAGCAGTTGGGGGACAGAGAACACTGAAGCTTTCTTT. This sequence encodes CASSWGTENTEAFF.

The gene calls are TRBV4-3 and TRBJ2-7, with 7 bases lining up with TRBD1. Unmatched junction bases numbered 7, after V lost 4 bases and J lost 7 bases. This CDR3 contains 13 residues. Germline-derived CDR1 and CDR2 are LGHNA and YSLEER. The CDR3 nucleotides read TGCGCCAGCAGCCTCGACAGGGCTCGGGAGCAGTACTTC. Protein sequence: CASSLDRAREQYF.

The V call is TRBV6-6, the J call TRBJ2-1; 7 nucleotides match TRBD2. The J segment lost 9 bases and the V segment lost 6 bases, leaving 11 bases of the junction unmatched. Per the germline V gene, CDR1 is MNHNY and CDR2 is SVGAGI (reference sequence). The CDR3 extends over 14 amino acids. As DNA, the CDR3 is TGTGCCAGCAGCCCCGCGGCGGGAGTAGCTGAGCAGTTCTTC. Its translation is CASSPAAGVAEQFF.

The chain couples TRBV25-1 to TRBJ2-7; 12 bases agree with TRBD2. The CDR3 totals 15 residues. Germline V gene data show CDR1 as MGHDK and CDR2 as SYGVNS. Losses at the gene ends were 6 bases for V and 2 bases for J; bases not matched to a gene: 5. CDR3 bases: TGTGCCAGCAGGTCACTAGCGGGAGGCCCCTACGAGCAGTACTTC. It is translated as CASRSLAGGPYEQYF.

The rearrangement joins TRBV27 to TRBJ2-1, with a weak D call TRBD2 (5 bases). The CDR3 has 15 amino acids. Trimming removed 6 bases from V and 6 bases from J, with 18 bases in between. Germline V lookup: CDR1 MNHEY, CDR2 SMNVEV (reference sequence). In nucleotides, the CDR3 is TGTGCCAGCAGGCCACTAGGATTGTTAGGCAATGAGCAGTTCTTC. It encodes CASRPLGLLGNEQFF.

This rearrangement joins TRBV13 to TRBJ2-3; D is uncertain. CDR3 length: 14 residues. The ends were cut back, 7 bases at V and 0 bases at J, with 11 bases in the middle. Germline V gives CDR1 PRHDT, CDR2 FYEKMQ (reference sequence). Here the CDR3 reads CASIQATSTDTQYF. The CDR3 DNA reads TGTGCCAGCATCCAGGCTACAAGCACAGATACGCAGTATTTT.